This entry features one T cell receptor beta chain sequence. Its antigen is as yet unknown. The data were taken from a study of T cell responses to AZD1222 COVID-19 vaccine. Overall study: Timing groups of about 4 and about 12 weeks for second doses were pooled.

From germline, CDR1 is LNHDA and CDR2 SQIVND (reference sequence). V trimming: 3 bases; J trimming: 1 base; junction bases outside the gene matches: 3. This CDR3 is 14 amino acids long. Broader study findings: AZD1222 recipients seropositive at baseline numbered only five or six.

The protocol was immunoSEQ multiplex PCR, while the TCRdb copy is restricted to in-frame clones and leaves out a portion. The table lists 120,000 to 150,000 clones, more than 75% of them singletons. The sequence derives from an adult in good health. The input for sequencing was peripheral blood, taken on day 0 of AZD1222 vaccination. The genes are TRBV19 and TRBJ2-7, with 7 nucleotides matching TRBD2. The CDR3 is CASSMWGGSYEQYF. CDR3 sequence (DNA): TGTGCCAGTAGTATGTGGGGGGGGTCCTACGAGCAGTACTTC.